This T cell receptor beta chain was found in a study of control samples from healthy donors and cancer patients. Here immunoSEQ multiplex PCR was the method, and the copy in TCRdb shows in-frame clones only, minus some. Recorded for this sample: some 180,000 clones. Trimming removed 3 bases at V and 5 bases at J, with 16 bases between. Germline assignment: CDR1 MNHEY and CDR2 SMNVEV (reference sequence). The length of the CDR3 is 15 residues. V and J are TRBV27 and TRBJ1-2; D not resolved. The sequencing input was blood. The clonotype comes from a woman in her twenties or thirties in good health. The CDR3 protein is CASSFLGSEPYGYTF. As DNA, the CDR3 is TGTGCCAGCAGTTTTCTAGGGTCGGAACCATATGGCTACACCTTC.